Sequencing of this TCR beta chain was carried out in a study of T cells in women clearing cervical HPV infection. For the study at large: Case blood was drawn a median approximately 150 days after lesion detection.

TCRdb's table, derived via immunoSEQ multiplex PCR, lists solely in-frame clones and lacks some. The specimen's table records some 30,000 clones. With V trimmed by 7 bases and J by 7 bases, 9 bases remained unmatched. Germline CDR1 is SGHAT and CDR2 is FQNNGV. The CDR3 loop spans 15 amino acids. About this clone: Its antigen remains unidentified. The DNA ends 3 residues before the CDR3 does, and the rest of the CDR3 is filled in from the germline J gene.

Study results and limitations: Controls had more TRBV6-7 (0.16%) than cases (around 0.11%).

This sequence was found in a woman aged 18-69 years with a cervical HPV16 infection that either progressed to CIN3+ or cleared (not recorded which). This chain connects TRBV11-2 to TRBJ2-1, with 11 bases that match TRBD2. Sequenced: blood buffy coat. The DNA read from the CDR3 is TGTGCCAGCACCACATCTAGCGGGGGGTGGAATGAG. This gives the protein CASTTSSGGWNE. The whole CDR3 sequence reads CASTTSSGGWNEQFF. Drawing the rest from reference TRBV11-2 and TRBJ2-1, the complete variable domain is EAGVAQSPRYKIIEKRQSVAFWCNPISGHATLYWYQQILGQGPKLLIQFQNNGVVDDSQLPKDRFSAERLKGVDSTLKIQPAKLEDSAVYLCASTTSSGGWNEQFFGPGTRLTVL.